A single T cell receptor (beta chain) is shown here with its context. Its target is unknown. Using immunoSEQ multiplex PCR, the repertoire was profiled, and TCRdb retains in-frame clones only, with some absent. The sample comprises around 980,000 clones, about 80% of which are singletons, and roughly 0.61% rests with the top ten. Splitting the CD4+ cells yielded a CD45RA+ naive subset and a CD45RA-negative memory subset. Germline CDR1 reads MNHNS; CDR2 reads SASEGT. V was trimmed by 4 bases and J by 7 bases, leaving 10 bases between them. The CDR3 consists of 12 residues. This entry is derived from a study of shared clonotypes between healthy human individuals. Study-level findings and limits: Only blood samples were collected, and tissue repertoires likely differ. Generally, estimated richness proved larger in naive subsets than it did in memory subsets.

This chain uses TRBV6-1 with TRBJ1-2, with unresolved D. Sequencing input: memory CD4+ T cells from PBMCs. Described subset: CD45RA-negative fraction. This receptor was identified in a man in his late teens or twenties in good health. Some clones in this sample may be carry-over from other donors' samples. CDR3 amino acids: CASSARRTGYTF. CDR3 in DNA: TGTGCCAGCAGTGCCCGTAGGACTGGCTACACCTTC.